The following is a T cell receptor beta chain sequence with its context. This table comes from immunoSEQ multiplex PCR, and its TCRdb copy is limited to in-frame clones, with some not included. The sample yields 100,000 to 150,000 clones, about 85% seen once. The CDR3 contains 15 residues. Germline CDR1 and CDR2: MNHEY and SVGAGI. V was clipped by 6 bases and J by 2 bases; unmatched bases: 6. The sample is drawn from a study of blood T cell repertoires in COVID-19. Study details: PBMCs, B-cell-depleted T cells, or T cells provided the cDNA or gDNA that made up the material.

The genes are TRBV6-5 and TRBJ2-7, with 11 bases fitting TRBD2. The sequence derives from an elderly man with active or convalescent COVID-19. Sequencing was performed on peripheral blood. For the CDR3, the DNA is TGTGCCAGCAGGGCCGGGACTAGCGGTGCCTACGAGCAGTACTTC. Its protein is CASRAGTSGAYEQYF.